The source of this T cell receptor (beta chain) is a study of cytomegalovirus exposure and HLA in healthy donors. From germline, CDR1 is SNHLY and CDR2 FYNNEI. This CDR3 is 13 amino acids long. The V and J ends lost 8 bases and 6 bases respectively, with 16 bases between them. Primers included in the PCR were 60 Vbeta and 13 Jbeta primers. Using immunoSEQ multiplex PCR, the repertoire was profiled, and TCRdb retains in-frame clones only, with some absent. The table records roughly 150,000 clones, roughly 80% of them present only once. Concerning this clone itself: Its antigen is currently unknown.

Study-level results: Follow-up analysis seemed to connect common viral pathogens with several of the most significant clusters identified. The study recorded 150 to 200 TCR beta chains that were cytomegalovirus-associated. Earlier analysis found most TCR beta V segments productive about 87% or about 30% of the time.

J is TRBJ1-1 and V is TRBV2, with D perhaps matching TRBD1 (5 bases). The sample consisted of PBMCs. This receptor was taken from a female donor in good health and CMV-seronegative. The DNA for the CDR3 is TGTGCCAGCGTCGACAGCTCTCCCGCTGAAGCTTTCTTT. As protein: CASVDSSPAEAFF. Using reference TRBV2 and TRBJ1-1 for the parts outside the CDR3, the full variable domain is EPEVTQTPSHQVTQMGQEVILRCVPISNHLYFYWYRQILGQKVEFLVSFYNNEISEKSEIFDDQFSVERPDGSNFTLKIRSTKLEDSAMYFCASVDSSPAEAFFGQGTRLTVV.